This T cell receptor beta chain came from a study of technical replicates of blood from a handful of donors. V shed 2 bases and J 4 bases; nucleotides not matched to a gene: 5. Germline values: CDR1 LNHDA, CDR2 SQIVND (reference sequence). The CDR3 spans 15 residues. Repertoires were generated with immunoSEQ multiplex PCR, while TCRdb's copy carries only in-frame clones and drops some. This table has about 62,000 clones, around 92% appearing once. Sequenced material: PBMCs. This clonotype was sampled from a human donor in good health. Some clones in this sample may be carry-over from other donors' samples. The rearrangement links TRBV19 to TRBJ1-1; 9 nucleotides align to TRBD1. The CDR3 DNA is TGTGCCAGTAGTATACACAGGGGGCAGGGCACTGAAGCTTTCTTT. Protein: CASSIHRGQGTEAFF.